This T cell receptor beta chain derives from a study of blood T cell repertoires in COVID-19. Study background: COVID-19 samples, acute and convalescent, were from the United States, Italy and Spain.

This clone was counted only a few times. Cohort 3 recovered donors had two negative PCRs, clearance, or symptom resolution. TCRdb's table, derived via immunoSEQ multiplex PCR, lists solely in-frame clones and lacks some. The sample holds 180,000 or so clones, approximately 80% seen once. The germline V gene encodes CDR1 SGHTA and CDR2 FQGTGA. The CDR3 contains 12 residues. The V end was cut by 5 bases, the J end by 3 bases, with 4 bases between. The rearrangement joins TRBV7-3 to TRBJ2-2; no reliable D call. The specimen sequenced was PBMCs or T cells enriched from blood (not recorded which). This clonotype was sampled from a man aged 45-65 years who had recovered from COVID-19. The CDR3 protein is CASSLYTGELFF. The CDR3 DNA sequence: TGTGCCAGCAGCCTCTACACCGGGGAGCTGTTTTTT.